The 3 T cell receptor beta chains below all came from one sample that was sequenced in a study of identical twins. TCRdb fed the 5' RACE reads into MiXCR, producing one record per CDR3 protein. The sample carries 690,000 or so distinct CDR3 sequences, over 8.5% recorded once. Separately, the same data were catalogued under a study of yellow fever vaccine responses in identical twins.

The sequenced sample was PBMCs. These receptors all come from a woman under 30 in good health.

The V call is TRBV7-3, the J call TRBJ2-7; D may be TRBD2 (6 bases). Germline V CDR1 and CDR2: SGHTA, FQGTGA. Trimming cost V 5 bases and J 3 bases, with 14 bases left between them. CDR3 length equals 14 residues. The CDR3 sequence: CASSLDGGHYEQYF. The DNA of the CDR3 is TGTGCCAGCAGCCTAGACGGGGGTCACTACGAGCAGTACTTC.

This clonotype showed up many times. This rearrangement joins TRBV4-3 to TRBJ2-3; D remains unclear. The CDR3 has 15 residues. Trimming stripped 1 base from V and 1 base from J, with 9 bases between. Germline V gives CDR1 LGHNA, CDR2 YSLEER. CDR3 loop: CASSQALRGTDTQYF. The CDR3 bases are TGCGCCAGCAGCCAAGCGTTGCGTGGCACAGATACGCAGTATTTT.

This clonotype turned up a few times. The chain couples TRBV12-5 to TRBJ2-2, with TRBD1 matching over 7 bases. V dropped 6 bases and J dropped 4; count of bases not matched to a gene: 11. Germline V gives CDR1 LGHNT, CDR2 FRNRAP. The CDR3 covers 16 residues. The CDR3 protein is CASGVESGGFTGELFF. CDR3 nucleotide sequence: TGTGCTAGTGGCGTTGAGTCAGGGGGTTTCACCGGGGAGCTGTTTTTT.